The subject of this entry is one T cell receptor (beta chain). Its antigen has not been determined. No base qualities exist here, and no much larger clone lies one base off it. The immunoSEQ Assay, a bias-controlled multiplex PCR, was used to amplify TCRbeta CDR3 regions from genomic DNA. The published analysis was carried out like this. Within the assay, amplification of reference gene primers was used to estimate how many nucleated cells each sample contained. To quantify the absolute abundance of each unique TCRbeta CDR3 rearrangement, sequence reads were collapsed and filtered. Productive Simpson clonality was computed per sample as the square root of Simpson's diversity index over productive rearrangements. Imported from immuneACCESS, the table was reduced by TCRdb to in-frame sequences with V and J called. These copies leave out some clones; in studies compared against another copy, an unresolved V gene accounts for under half, and the cause of the remainder is not known. V, J and clone size are taken as reported in that table, and D and trimming were inferred from the DNA itself. This sample holds more than 200,000 clones; 65% to 85% were observed only once. 8.6% of the sample is held by the ten biggest clonotypes.

Each collaborating institution followed its own protocols to collect whole blood in K2EDTA tubes. For TCRbeta analysis, collaborators shipped samples as frozen whole blood, isolated PBMCs, or DNA extracted from either of those sample types. The sample belongs to a study of blood T cell repertoires in COVID-19 (dated by TCRdb to 2018 to 2020). For the study in its entirety: The collaborator samples originated in the United States, Italy and Spain and spanned the acute and convalescent phases of COVID-19. The material from the prospective study consisted of cDNA or gDNA derived from T cells, B-cell-depleted T cells, or PBMCs. Deeply sampled blood TCRbeta repertoires from subjects exposed to, actively infected with, or recovered from COVID-19 were included in the dataset. The repertoires were released in a freely available public database meant as a resource for research on the immune response to SARS-CoV-2. The samples were drawn from the first 160 participants of the ongoing ImmuneRACE study and from some 1,300 subjects provided by 6 global collaborators. Nearly every sample came with metadata listing a de-identified subject ID, COVID-19 status, age in years and sex. Where HLA class I and class II types were available, the types were taken from metadata supplied by the sample provider, not from assay-based typing.

Per the germline V gene (reference sequence), LNHDA is the CDR1 and SQIVND is the CDR2. The CDR3 has 14 amino acids, counting the end cysteine and phenylalanine. Just CDR3 DNA is preserved here, 42 bases in frame from base 1. The junction shows trimming of 5 bases on V and 9 bases on J, plus 17 bases between the germline ends. Study-wide conclusions, independent of this receptor: How much clinical and demographic metadata was included differed by source and by participant, and the metadata was provided uncurated.

Sequenced input: peripheral blood. Recombination connected TRBV19 to TRBJ2-4; perhaps TRBD1 is the D gene, with 6 bases matching. The clonotype comes from a man aged 35-49 years with active or convalescent COVID-19. The CDR3 region: CASSFDFRGGIQYF. At the DNA level, the sequence is TGTGCCAGTAGTTTTGACTTCCGAGGGGGCATTCAGTACTTC.